Here is one TCR beta chain with its context. This clonotype was observed many times. The antigen it recognizes is unknown. Per-base quality was not reported, and no clone a single base away is much larger than it. According to the study, the label for this sample's treatment or condition signals: live attenuated yellow fever vaccine strain. Two biological replicates of bulk PBMCs were collected at each blood-draw timepoint. A standard Ficoll-Paque protocol was used to isolate PBMCs from peripheral blood. TriZol was used to extract RNA from bulk PBMCs, from CD4 and CD8 fractions, and from dextramer-positive and dextramer-negative fractions. The sample is drawn from a study of T cells after yellow fever vaccination (dated by TCRdb to the late 2010s). Regarding the complete study: The SMART-Seq v4 Ultra Low Input RNA kit was used to prepare libraries from fractions with low cell numbers. To follow T-cell clones before and after primary and booster YFV17D yellow fever vaccination, bulk TCR alpha and beta repertoires were sequenced over time. Two healthy male donors made up the cohort, one aged 18 to 30 years and the other aged 30 to 40 years. Blood samples were taken at several timepoints before and after primary and secondary immunization, and bulk PBMC replicates and cell subsets were isolated.

Counted from cysteine to phenylalanine, this CDR3 has 13 amino acids. Only the CDR3 DNA is retained, 39 bases long and in frame from the first base. Taken from the germline V gene, the CDR1 and CDR2 loops are SGHTA and FQGNSA. Trimming takes 6 bases off V and 5 bases off J; junction bases not matched to a gene: 4. The data were produced on an Illumina NovaSeq 6000. TCR cDNA was made using 5'RACE template switching, a step that added a universal primer site and unique molecular identifiers. Priming for cDNA synthesis came from both the TCR alpha and TCR beta constant segments. Libraries were amplified in two PCR steps, with sample barcodes and sequencing adapters added in the second step. Sequencing of libraries was performed on Illumina HiSeq 2500 (2x100 bp) or NovaSeq (2x150 bp). For the original study's pipeline: MIGEC handled demultiplexing of reads and collapsing into UMI consensus sequences, while MiXCR performed V(D)J alignment. Using edgeR on replicate PBMC samples, clonotypes were called vaccine-responding if FDR was below 0.01 and the log2 fold change was above 5 up to day 15. Bulk clonotypes were assigned CD4 or CD8 identity according to which sequenced CD4 or CD8 repertoire held them at higher abundance. Starting from the raw public reads, TCRdb applied fastp trimming at Q25, assembled clones with MiXCR and retained in-frame beta chains. Rows are unified per CDR3 protein, each entry keeping the most common DNA and genes. The V and J calls, along with clone size, are taken from TCRdb and not from the paper's own processing. Here the sample has more than 200,000 distinct CDR3 sequences; roughly 4% occur a single time. The ten largest clones capture about a fifth of the sample.

Broader findings and caveats from the paper: A small share of clonotypes occurred in both CD4 and CD8 compartments, likely arising from convergent recombination. The secondary T-cell response was found to be weaker but faster than the primary response, with a peak reached on day 5 rather than on day 15. After the booster, most clones that had expanded after primary vaccination were detected again (almost 97% of CD4 and around nine tenths of CD8), suggesting broad maintenance of memory. Only a couple of donors were included in the study, so the extent to which the findings can be generalized is limited. Computational filtering was required because FACS-sorted repertoires could contain abundant contaminating clonotypes from the bulk population.

This TCR was recovered from a man aged 18-30 years who received the YFV17D yellow fever vaccine. The sequence joins TRBV7-2 to TRBJ1-2, with 9 bases in between that match TRBD1. The material sequenced was PBMCs, taken 15 days after the yellow fever booster vaccination. The CDR3 in this case is CASSSDRGYGYTF. The base sequence is TGTGCCAGCAGTTCGGACAGGGGATATGGCTACACCTTC.